The 17 T cell receptor beta chains reported below all come from one sample, sequenced in a study of blood T cells in healthy people across ages. Through a sample-barcoded 5' primer and a J-beta primer mix, a second PCR was run for about 6 to 12 cycles. One entry per CDR3 protein results from TCRdb running MiXCR on the 5' RACE reads. The sample lists hundreds of thousands of distinct CDR3 sequences, 35% to 40% seen once, with about an eighth in the top ten. Material: blood. All receptors derive from a young man in good health.

The chain uses TRBV6-5 and TRBJ2-1; D possibly uses TRBD1 or TRBD2 (5 bases each). The CDR3 spans 11 residues. CDR1 MNHEY and CDR2 SVGAGI come from the germline V gene. Trimming shortened V by 9 bases and J by 11 bases, and 14 bases separated the two germline ends. CDR3 nucleotides: TGTGCCAGTGGGACGGGCGGCAAGCAGTTCTTC. It is translated as CASGTGGKQFF.

V and J are TRBV12-3 or TRBV12-4 and TRBJ1-1, with unresolved D. CDR3 length: 14 amino acids. The V end lost 2 bases, the J end lost 6 bases, and 13 bases lay between the germline ends. CDR3 in DNA: TGTGCCAGCAGTTTATCTGGAAGGGCGGCTGAAGCTTTCTTT. As protein: CASSLSGRAAEAFF.

This clonotype has at least ten counts. The chain links TRBV4-1 to TRBJ1-2; D uncertain. Trimming left V 0 bases short and J 9 bases short, with 5 bases between. In germline, CDR1 is MGHRA, CDR2 YSYEKL. The CDR3 totals 11 residues. The CDR3 protein is CASSQEVSYTF. CDR3 nucleotide sequence: TGCGCCAGCAGCCAAGAAGTAAGCTACACCTTC.

This chain uses TRBV7-9 with TRBJ1-3; 8 nucleotides align to TRBD1. The V and J ends lost 6 bases and 0 bases, in that order; junction bases with no gene match: 1. Germline CDR1 reads SEHNR; CDR2 reads FQNEAQ (reference sequence). There are 14 residues in the CDR3. The DNA of the CDR3 is TGTGCCAGCAGACAGGGGGACTCTGGAAACACCATATATTTT. Translated: CASRQGDSGNTIYF.

This clonotype was detected only a few times. The chain links TRBV12-3 or TRBV12-4 to TRBJ2-1, with 8 nucleotides matching TRBD2. The V and J ends lost 6 bases and 7 bases, in that order; junction bases with no gene match: 17. CDR3 length: 17 residues. The CDR3 here is CASSPHGGVGLGNEQFF. The CDR3 bases are TGTGCCAGCAGCCCCCACGGGGGGGTAGGCCTTGGTAATGAGCAGTTCTTC.

This clonotype has more than one count but fewer than ten. The chain has TRBV7-3 and TRBJ2-5; D is undetermined. The germline V gene has CDR1 SGHTA and CDR2 FQGTGA. V shed 1 base and J shed 3 bases, with 12 bases lying between them. This CDR3 comprises 15 residues. This CDR3 is CASSLNQALKETQYF. The DNA for the CDR3 is TGTGCCAGCAGCTTAAATCAGGCGCTCAAAGAGACCCAGTACTTC.

The rearrangement links TRBV28 to TRBJ2-3, with D uncertain. The V end lost 3 bases, the J end lost 5 bases, and 12 bases lay between the germline ends. The CDR3 runs to 14 residues. The germline CDR1 and CDR2 sequences are MDHEN and SYDVKM. CDR3 loop: CASSFGPDLDTQYF. The DNA for the CDR3 is TGTGCCAGCAGTTTCGGGCCTGACCTAGATACGCAGTATTTT.

This clonotype appeared a few times. The chain has TRBV12-5 and TRBJ2-3; 8 bases map to TRBD1. The V gene's germline CDR1 is LGHNT and CDR2 FRNRAP. V shed 6 bases and J 2 bases; nucleotides not matched to a gene: 4. CDR3 length: 14 residues. In DNA form, the CDR3 reads TGTGCTAGTGGGCGACAGGGGCACACAGATACGCAGTATTTT. It yields the protein CASGRQGHTDTQYF.

In regard to this clonotype: At one boundary the junction diverges from the germline segment, which might be a read error. The V call is TRBV6-2 or TRBV6-3, the J call TRBJ2-3, with a tentative D call TRBD2 (5 bases). The CDR3 has 12 residues. Germline-derived CDR1 and CDR2 are MNHEY and SVGEGT. The CDR3: CANSYRGDTQYF. In nucleotides, the CDR3 is TGTGCCAACAGTTACCGGGGAGATACGCAGTATTTT.

Regarding this clonotype: Germline is not matched at one junction end, which may reflect a read error. The V gene is TRBV4-1, the J gene TRBJ2-1; D not resolved. Looked up from germline, CDR1 is MGHRA and CDR2 is YSYEKL. The CDR3 runs to 14 residues. The chain's CDR3 is CAGSQAGSNNEQFF. As DNA, the CDR3 is TGCGCCGGCAGCCAAGCTGGGTCGAACAATGAGCAGTTCTTC.

The gene calls are TRBV13 and TRBJ2-6, with D possibly being TRBD1 or TRBD2 (5 bases each). From germline, CDR1 is PRHDT and CDR2 FYEKMQ (reference sequence). Trimming cost V 7 bases and J 4 bases, with 17 bases left between them. This CDR3 comprises 16 residues. Written as DNA, the CDR3 is TGTGCCAGCACACCCTCGGGGCTGACAGGGGCCAACGTCCTGACTTTC. It specifies CASTPSGLTGANVLTF.

This clonotype appeared a few times. V and J are TRBV4-2 and TRBJ2-3; 14 nucleotides agree with TRBD2. Trimming took 0 bases from V and 2 from J; bases not matched to a gene: 4. The CDR3 spans 18 residues. CDR1 and CDR2 from the germline V gene are LGHNA and YNFKEQ. The CDR3 loop reads CASSQDGLAGGNTDTQYF. The DNA for the CDR3 is TGTGCCAGCAGCCAAGATGGACTAGCGGGGGGCAACACAGATACGCAGTATTTT.

The genes are TRBV20-1 and TRBJ2-1; D gene ambiguous. Germline CDR1 DFQATT, CDR2 SNEGSKA (reference sequence). CDR3 length: 15 residues. V shed 2 bases and J shed 0 bases, with 11 bases lying between them. The CDR3 protein is CSARSAVPSYNEQFF. In DNA, the CDR3 is TGCAGTGCTAGATCGGCCGTCCCCTCCTACAATGAGCAGTTCTTC.

The genes are TRBV4-2 and TRBJ2-2; the match to TRBD2 covers 8 bases. The CDR3 sequence is 16 residues long. J lost 4 bases, V lost 2 bases, and 6 bases had no gene match. Germline CDR1 reads LGHNA; CDR2 reads YNFKEQ. The CDR3 reads CASSQLAGHRTGELFF. For the CDR3, the DNA is TGTGCCAGCAGCCAACTAGCGGGCCACCGCACCGGGGAGCTGTTTTTT.

In this sample, this clonotype turned up many times. The J gene is TRBJ2-5, the V gene TRBV12-3 or TRBV12-4; TRBD2 aligns across 11 bases. This CDR3 has 16 residues. J was trimmed by 2 bases and V by 5 bases; bases with no gene match: 7. CDR3 DNA sequence: TGTGCCAGCAGTCCCCGACTAGCGGGGATACAAGAGACCCAGTACTTC. It yields the protein CASSPRLAGIQETQYF.

This clonotype was counted a few times. The junction and the germline gene differ at one end; a read error may be behind it. The chain employs TRBV7-2 and TRBJ2-5; tentatively, D is TRBD1 or TRBD2 (5 bases each). The CDR3 is 14 amino acids. Germline V CDR1 and CDR2: SGHTA, FQGNSA. The CDR3 coding sequence is TGCGCCAGCAGCTTGGGACCGTCCCAAGAGACCCAGTACTTC. As protein: CASSLGPSQETQYF.

This clonotype was observed at least ten times. V usage is TRBV6-1 and J usage is TRBJ2-7; TRBD1 matches 10 bases. This CDR3 is 12 amino acids long. Germline V gene data show CDR1 as MNHNS and CDR2 as SASEGT. J gave up 2 bases and V 10 bases, and 2 bases lay outside the gene matches. The CDR3 DNA sequence: TGTGCCACCGGACAGGGGGCCTACGAGCAGTACTTC. Residues: CATGQGAYEQYF.